The 27 T cell receptor beta chains below all came from one sample that was sequenced in a study of T cells in Graves' hyperthyroidism and ophthalmopathy. Regions amplified from RNA transcripts were the TCR beta CDR3 regions. TCR CDR3 underwent first-round RT-PCR with the HTBI primer set. TCRdb passed the multiplex PCR reads through MiXCR, listing each CDR3 protein once. The top ten hold 8.4% of the sample, which has some 770,000 distinct CDR3 sequences, 16% seen once. The specimen sequenced was blood. Receptor source: a man aged 18 to 29 with Graves' hyperthyroidism.

This clonotype appeared many times. The rearrangement joins TRBV11-3 to TRBJ2-7; TRBD2 aligns across 9 bases. Germline lookup yields CDR1 SGHNT and CDR2 YENEEA. V lost 0 bases, J lost 1 base, and 7 bases stayed unmatched. This CDR3 is 17 amino acids long. DNA of the CDR3: TGTGCCAGCAGCTTAGATGTGGGACTAGCACAATCCTACGAGCAGTACTTC. The encoded protein is CASSLDVGLAQSYEQYF.

V is TRBV10-3 and J is TRBJ2-2; TRBD2 matches at 11 bases. Germline-derived CDR1 and CDR2 are ENHRY and SYGVKD. The CDR3 length is 16 residues. V shed 4 bases, J shed 7 bases, and the junction held 8 bases outside the gene matches. The CDR3 nucleotides read TGTGCCATCAGTGGTACTAGCGGGAGAGTCGGCGGGGAGCTGTTTTTT. Its translation: CAISGTSGRVGGELFF.

In its sample, this clonotype was seen a few times. The J gene is TRBJ2-2, the V gene TRBV29-1; 7 bases map to TRBD2. The J segment lost 5 bases and the V segment lost 7 bases, leaving 1 base of the junction unmatched. This CDR3 region has 11 residues. Per the germline V gene, CDR1 is SQVTM and CDR2 is ANQGSEA. The CDR3 region is CSGGGTGELFF. The CDR3 region has the DNA TGCAGCGGGGGGGGGACCGGGGAGCTGTTTTTT.

A note on this clonotype: Since a much larger clone is just one base distant, this may be a read error. The chain has TRBV24-1 and TRBJ2-2; 8 bases map to TRBD1. Germline V gives CDR1 KGHDR, CDR2 SFDVKD. The CDR3 contains 14 residues. CDR3 sequence (DNA): TGTGCCACCGGAAGGACAGGGAACACCGGGAAGCTGTTTTTT. Protein product: CATGRTGNTGKLFF.

This clonotype was detected many times. The rearrangement links TRBV2 to TRBJ2-7; TRBD1 aligns across 10 bases. The ends lost 4 bases at V and 3 bases at J; junction bases unmatched: 9. CDR1 SNHLY and CDR2 FYNNEI come from the germline V gene. This CDR3 spans 16 amino acids. The CDR3 region is CASSGDTGTGDYEQYF. The CDR3 nucleotides are TGTGCCAGCAGTGGAGACACCGGGACAGGGGACTACGAGCAGTACTTC. Full variable domain (missing parts from reference TRBV2 and TRBJ2-7): EPEVTQTPSHQVTQMGQEVILRCVPISNHLYFYWYRQILGQKVEFLVSFYNNEISEKSEIFDDQFSVERPDGSNFTLKIRSTKLEDSAMYFCASSGDTGTGDYEQYFGPGTRLTVT.

The table lists this clonotype with many counts. The gene calls are TRBV11-2 and TRBJ1-4, with 7 nucleotides matching TRBD1. The V and J ends lost 6 bases and 5 bases, in that order; junction bases with no gene match: 3. Per germline, CDR1 SGHAT and CDR2 FQNNGV. CDR3 length: 13 residues. CDR3 region: CASRSTGNEKLFF. The CDR3 bases are TGTGCCAGCAGGTCGACAGGGAATGAAAAACTGTTTTTT.

This clonotype came up a few times. The V call is TRBV27, the J call TRBJ1-1; D remains ambiguous. Germline CDR1 and CDR2: MNHEY and SMNVEV (reference sequence). V was clipped by 0 bases and J by 8 bases, with 16 bases between them. The CDR3 totals 15 residues. Here the CDR3 DNA reads TGTGCCAGCAGTTTATCAATAGCGAGGACCCCAGAAGCTTTCTTT. Its translation is CASSLSIARTPEAFF.

The sample holds many counts of this clonotype. J is TRBJ2-1 and V is TRBV11-2; 9 nucleotides line up with TRBD2. Germline lookup yields CDR1 SGHAT and CDR2 FQNNGV. This CDR3 is 18 amino acids long. Unmatched junction bases numbered 19, after V lost 5 bases and J lost 8 bases. The CDR3 DNA follows: TGTGCCAGCAGCCTCTTACCTATGGCGGGAGGGCCTCGGGATGAGCAGTTCTTC. It specifies CASSLLPMAGGPRDEQFF. Using reference TRBV11-2 and TRBJ2-1 for the parts outside the CDR3, the full variable domain is EAGVAQSPRYKIIEKRQSVAFWCNPISGHATLYWYQQILGQGPKLLIQFQNNGVVDDSQLPKDRFSAERLKGVDSTLKIQPAKLEDSAVYLCASSLLPMAGGPRDEQFFGPGTRLTVL.

This clonotype came up a few times. A read error is possible here, since a much larger clone lies one base away. V usage is TRBV28 and J usage is TRBJ2-1; D is perhaps TRBD1 (6 bases). Per the germline V gene, CDR1 is MDHEN and CDR2 is SYDVKM. V gave up 5 bases and J gave up 8 bases, with 19 bases separating them. The CDR3 covers 15 residues. The CDR3 bases are TGTGCCAGCAGTCCGGGACAATACAAGTTCCATGAGCAGTTCTTC. Translating it yields CASSPGQYKFHEQFF.

On this clonotype itself: One end of the junction fails to match germline, which may point to a read error. The J gene is TRBJ2-1, the V gene TRBV6-1; 11 positions match TRBD2. The length of the CDR3 is 15 residues. CDR1 and CDR2 (germline): MNHNS, SASEGT. CDR3 sequence: CASRTGTSGYNGQFF. The CDR3, as DNA: TGTGCCAGCAGGACCGGGACTAGCGGCTACAATGGGCAGTTCTTC.

This clonotype has more than one count but fewer than ten. The V call is TRBV12-3 or TRBV12-4, the J call TRBJ2-7, with D possibly TRBD1 on 6 matching bases. CDR3 length equals 16 residues. V was pared by 2 bases and J by 1 base, with 15 bases between. This CDR3 reads CASSLNQGSSSYEQYF. DNA for the CDR3: TGTGCCAGCAGTTTAAATCAGGGGTCCTCTTCCTACGAGCAGTACTTC.

This clonotype was recorded a few times. V is TRBV28 and J is TRBJ2-7; TRBD2 matches at 8 bases. V lost 5 bases to trimming and J lost 3 bases; unmatched junction nucleotides: 9. CDR1 and CDR2 from the germline V gene are MDHEN and SYDVKM. The CDR3 covers 15 residues. The CDR3 bases are TGTGCCAGCAGTCTATTCGGGACTAGGCTCTACGAGCAGTACTTC. Its protein is CASSLFGTRLYEQYF.

This clonotype turned up a few times. The rearrangement joins TRBV20-1 to TRBJ1-4; D is unresolved. The ends were cut back, 6 bases at V and 10 bases at J, with 18 bases in the middle. The germline V gene has CDR1 DFQATT and CDR2 SNEGSKA (reference sequence). There are 13 residues in the CDR3. The CDR3 DNA sequence: TGCAGTGCCCTGGGCGAAGGATTAGGAAAACTGTTTTTT. Encoded protein: CSALGEGLGKLFF.

At least ten counts were recorded for this clonotype. The chain uses TRBV12-3 or TRBV12-4 and TRBJ2-5; a weak D match, TRBD1 (5 bases). This CDR3 is 12 amino acids long. Trimming took off 6 bases at V and 4 bases at J, with 9 bases between the two ends. The CDR3: CASSPRAETQYF. The CDR3 DNA reads as TGTGCCAGCAGCCCCAGGGCAGAGACCCAGTACTTC.

The chain employs TRBV30 and TRBJ2-6; 9 nucleotides line up with TRBD1. Germline trimming cut 1 base from V and 3 bases from J; bases unmatched to any gene: 7. Per the germline V gene, CDR1 is GTSNPN and CDR2 is SVGIG (reference sequence). The CDR3 is 17 amino acids. The CDR3 DNA reads as TGTGCCTGGAGTGACAGGGGGCGTATTGGTGGGGCCAACGTCCTGACTTTC. It codes for CAWSDRGRIGGANVLTF.

This clonotype was picked up many times. The chain carries TRBV12-3 or TRBV12-4 and TRBJ1-2; 7 bases are a match to TRBD1. V shed 7 bases and J 10 bases; nucleotides not matched to a gene: 12. The CDR3 is 13 amino acids. The CDR3 is CASTQTGWHDYTF. The CDR3 DNA is TGTGCCAGCACCCAGACAGGGTGGCATGACTACACCTTC.

This chain joins TRBV6-1 and TRBJ2-7, with 9 bases aligning to TRBD1. This CDR3 has 14 residues. J lost 3 bases, V lost 6 bases, and 6 bases had no gene match. From germline, CDR1 is MNHNS and CDR2 SASEGT. The CDR3 DNA reads as TGTGCCAGCAGCCACGGACAGGGGTTCTACGAGCAGTACTTC. This codes for CASSHGQGFYEQYF.

There are a few counts of this clonotype. The chain combines TRBV28 with TRBJ1-5; D unclear. This CDR3 has 11 amino acids. Germline lookup yields CDR1 MDHEN and CDR2 SYDVKM. The CDR3 loop is CGPPFNQPQHF. CDR3 DNA: TGTGGGCCTCCCTTTAATCAGCCCCAGCATTTT.

This clonotype was observed many times. The genes are TRBV25-1 and TRBJ1-1; D perhaps matches TRBD1 (5 bases). Trimming cost V 4 bases and J 1 base, with 13 bases left between them. Per the germline V gene, CDR1 is MGHDK and CDR2 is SYGVNS. The CDR3 has 15 residues. The CDR3 DNA is TGTGCCAGCAGTGGGTTTGGGAGGGGGAACACTGAAGCTTTCTTT. Amino acid sequence: CASSGFGRGNTEAFF.

This clonotype was found a few times. V is TRBV19 and J is TRBJ2-1, with 15 bases that match TRBD2. Germline V gene sequence: CDR1 LNHDA, CDR2 SQIVND (reference sequence). The CDR3 length is 17 residues. J was trimmed by 8 bases and V by 7 bases; bases with no gene match: 12. The CDR3 coding sequence is TGTGCCAGTAAAAGGACTAGCGGGAGGGCCCTATTCGATGAGCAGTTCTTC. As protein: CASKRTSGRALFDEQFF.

This clonotype has at least ten counts. This sequence joins TRBV29-1 and TRBJ2-3; TRBD1 matches 7 bases. Looked up from germline, CDR1 is SQVTM and CDR2 is ANQGSEA. The CDR3 is 12 residues long. J was trimmed by 4 bases and V by 6 bases; bases with no gene match: 4. CDR3 DNA: TGCAGCGTGGGACAGATGTCAGATACGCAGTATTTT. It is translated as CSVGQMSDTQYF.

J is TRBJ2-3 and V is TRBV20-1; D not certain. There are 13 residues in the CDR3. V lost 7 bases to trimming and J lost 3 bases, with 14 bases between them. Germline V gene sequence: CDR1 DFQATT, CDR2 SNEGSKA (reference sequence). CDR3 in DNA: TGCAGTGGTCGGCCCCGGGTGACAGATACGCAGTATTTT. It yields the protein CSGRPRVTDTQYF.

This clonotype was picked up many times. The J gene is TRBJ1-1, the V gene TRBV6-2 or TRBV6-3, with TRBD1 as a possible D gene (6 bases). Germline CDR1 reads MNHEY; CDR2 reads SVGEGT. This CDR3 region has 19 residues. The V and J ends lost 2 bases and 3 bases respectively, with 25 bases between them. The CDR3 DNA is TGTGCCAGCAGTTACCTCGCGGCCCGGACAGCCATCCTGTACACTGAAGCTTTCTTT. Its protein product is CASSYLAARTAILYTEAFF.

This clonotype has a handful of counts. The chain carries TRBV27 and TRBJ2-7; D possibly matches TRBD1 or TRBD2 (5 bases each). Germline CDR1 and CDR2: MNHEY and SMNVEV (reference sequence). There are 16 residues in the CDR3. V was cut by 4 bases and J by 3 bases, with 19 bases left in between. Here the CDR3 DNA reads TGTGCCAGCAGTTCCCGGGGACCGATCTCTTTCTACGAGCAGTACTTC. Its translation is CASSSRGPISFYEQYF.

This clonotype appeared many times. The chain uses TRBV6-2 or TRBV6-3 and TRBJ2-1, with D perhaps TRBD1 (6 bases). Germline loops: CDR1 MNHEY, CDR2 SVGEGT. Between the trimmed V and J ends, which lost 0 bases and 1 base, there was a span of 10 bases. CDR3 length equals 16 residues. CDR3: CASSYSGQRSYNEQFF. CDR3 DNA sequence: TGTGCCAGCAGTTACTCCGGACAGCGATCCTACAATGAGCAGTTCTTC.

The chain carries TRBV28 and TRBJ2-7; D ambiguous. The V gene lost 5 bases and the J gene lost 2 bases, with 16 bases spanning the gap. Germline V lookup: CDR1 MDHEN, CDR2 SYDVKM. The CDR3 extends over 15 amino acids. CDR3: CASSPSTPVTYEQYF. As DNA, the CDR3 is TGTGCCAGCAGTCCGAGCACCCCTGTTACCTACGAGCAGTACTTC. The complete variable domain, with remaining parts taken from reference TRBV28 and TRBJ2-7, reads DVKVTQSSRYLVKRTGEKVFLECVQDMDHENMFWYRQDPGLGLRLIYFSYDVKMKEKGDIPEGYSVSREKKERFSLILESASTNQTSMYLCASSPSTPVTYEQYFGPGTRLTVT.

This clonotype was observed a handful of times. The chain recombines TRBV20-1 with TRBJ2-1, with 10 bases matching TRBD2. This CDR3 region has 14 residues. Per germline, CDR1 DFQATT and CDR2 SNEGSKA (reference sequence). J was trimmed by 4 bases and V by 4 bases; bases with no gene match: 4. CDR3 nucleotides: TGCAGTGCTATAGCGGGAGGCGGGTACAATGAGCAGTTCTTC. This translates into CSAIAGGGYNEQFF.